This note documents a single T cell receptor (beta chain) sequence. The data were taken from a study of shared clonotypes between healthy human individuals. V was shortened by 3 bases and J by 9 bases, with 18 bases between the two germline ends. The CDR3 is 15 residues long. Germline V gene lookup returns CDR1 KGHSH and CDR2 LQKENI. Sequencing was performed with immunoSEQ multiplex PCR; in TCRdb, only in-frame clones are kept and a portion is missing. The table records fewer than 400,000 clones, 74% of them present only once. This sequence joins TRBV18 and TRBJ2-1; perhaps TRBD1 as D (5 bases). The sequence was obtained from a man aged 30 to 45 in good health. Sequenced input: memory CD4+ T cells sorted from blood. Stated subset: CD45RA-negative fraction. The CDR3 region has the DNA TGTGCCAGCTCACCCCCCGTCGGACAATTCGGTGAGCAGTTCTTC. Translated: CASSPPVGQFGEQFF.